This paragraph reports one T cell receptor beta chain. Its target is unknown. The data derive from a study of monozygotic twins with inflammatory bowel disease. Findings and caveats of the study: Diversity of TCRbeta measured by inverse Simpson was lower in IBD patients than in healthy co-twins.

From germline, CDR1 is SNHLY and CDR2 FYNNEI. This CDR3 has 13 residues. Samples each yielded cDNA through eight separate reactions. Using TCRalpha and TCRbeta cDNA, the researchers carried out two nested PCRs that lasted approximately 16 and 10 cycles. TCRdb re-called the 5' RACE reads; one entry per CDR3 protein, DNA not given. The table lists over 200,000 distinct CDR3 sequences, with about 8% in the top ten. This sequence originates from a human donor with ulcerative colitis or Crohn's disease, or a healthy co-twin of an affected twin (not recorded which). The chain joins TRBV2 to TRBJ2-1; the D gene TCRdb calls, TRBD1, cannot be checked with no DNA. Specimen: blood. CDR3 amino acids: CASSDNRGDEQFF.